A selection of T cell receptor beta chains follows, all from one sample in a study of T-cell memory formation after mild COVID-19. TCRdb re-called the 5' RACE reads through MiXCR, storing one row per CDR3 protein. Here the sample spans roughly 16,000 distinct CDR3 sequences, 23% being singletons. Sequenced sample: PBMCs or a T cell subset sorted from them (not recorded which). Receptor source: a man younger than 35 who had mild COVID-19 (a few samples of this study predate the infection). Cell type and time point are not known. CDR3s include the opening cysteine and the closing phenylalanine or tryptophan. D genes are given only for firm matches. Clone size is shown for a subset of rows, as once, few, many or a class of expanded clone.

V gene: TRBV5-1
J gene: TRBJ1-1
clone size: -
D gene: -
CDR3 protein: CASSFRGGTEAFF
CDR3 DNA: TGCGCCAGCAGCTTTCGGGGTGGCACTGAAGCTTTCTTT

V gene: TRBV5-1
J gene: TRBJ1-1
clone size: -
D gene: TRBD1
CDR3 protein: CASSLGAGGLGTEAFF
CDR3 DNA: TGCGCCAGCAGCTTGGGAGCAGGGGGCCTTGGCACTGAAGCTTTCTTT

V gene: TRBV7-3
J gene: TRBJ2-5
clone size: -
D gene: -
CDR3 protein: CASSLVGGQETQYF
CDR3 DNA: TGTGCCAGCAGCTTAGTTGGGGGGCAAGAGACCCAGTACTTC

V gene: TRBV5-1
J gene: TRBJ2-3
clone size: -
D gene: TRBD2
CDR3 protein: CASRSLAGSTDTQYF
CDR3 DNA: TGCGCCAGCAGGTCGTTAGCGGGGAGCACAGATACGCAGTATTTT

V gene: TRBV7-7
J gene: TRBJ2-5
clone size: -
D gene: -
CDR3 protein: CASRQDARETQYF
CDR3 DNA: TGTGCCAGCAGGCAGGACGCCCGGGAGACCCAGTACTTC

V gene: TRBV12-3/TRBV12-4
J gene: TRBJ1-6
clone size: many
D gene: -
CDR3 protein: CASRHQIQPSYNSPLHF
CDR3 DNA: TGTGCCTCTAGACACCAAATACAACCCTCCTATAATTCACCCCTCCACTTT

V gene: TRBV7-2
J gene: TRBJ1-1
clone size: medium-sized
D gene: TRBD1
CDR3 protein: CASSLGSGGTEAFF
CDR3 DNA: TGTGCCAGCAGCTTAGGGTCAGGGGGCACTGAAGCTTTCTTT

V gene: TRBV4-1
J gene: TRBJ1-2
clone size: many
D gene: -
CDR3 protein: CASSQLYERTPYGYTF
CDR3 DNA: TGCGCCAGCAGCCAACTTTACGAAAGAACCCCCTATGGCTACACCTTC

V gene: TRBV7-3
J gene: TRBJ2-1
clone size: -
D gene: TRBD2
CDR3 protein: CASSFTPGLAGTNEQFF
CDR3 DNA: TGTGCCAGCAGCTTTACCCCGGGGCTAGCGGGAACCAATGAGCAGTTCTTC

V gene: TRBV6-5
J gene: TRBJ1-1
clone size: -
D gene: -
CDR3 protein: CASRIRRAVTSEAFF
CDR3 DNA: TGTGCCAGCAGGATACGCAGGGCCGTGACGTCTGAAGCTTTCTTT

V gene: TRBV29-1
J gene: TRBJ2-1
clone size: -
D gene: -
CDR3 protein: CSVDAGLLNEQFF
CDR3 DNA: TGCAGCGTTGATGCGGGGCTGTTGAATGAGCAGTTCTTC

V gene: TRBV11-3
J gene: TRBJ1-5
clone size: -
D gene: TRBD1
CDR3 protein: CASSFPGDREISQPQHF
CDR3 DNA: TGTGCCAGCAGCTTCCCCGGGGACAGGGAAATTAGTCAGCCCCAGCATTTT

V gene: TRBV7-3
J gene: TRBJ2-5
clone size: -
D gene: -
CDR3 protein: CASSLRSGQTQYF
CDR3 DNA: TGTGCCAGCAGCTTAAGGAGCGGACAGACCCAGTACTTC

V gene: TRBV5-1
J gene: TRBJ1-5
clone size: many
D gene: -
CDR3 protein: CASSITGYQPQHF
CDR3 DNA: TGCGCCAGCAGCATAACAGGGTATCAGCCCCAGCATTTT

V gene: TRBV11-2
J gene: TRBJ1-2
clone size: -
D gene: TRBD1
CDR3 protein: CASSLSYGQGVGGYTF
CDR3 DNA: TGTGCCAGCAGCTTAAGTTACGGACAGGGAGTGGGTGGCTACACCTTC

V gene: TRBV6-5
J gene: TRBJ2-7
clone size: many
D gene: -
CDR3 protein: CASSYGFEQYF
CDR3 DNA: TGTGCCAGCAGTTACGGTTTCGAGCAGTACTTC

V gene: TRBV7-9
J gene: TRBJ1-6
clone size: many
D gene: -
CDR3 protein: CASSSTPGSNNSPLHF
CDR3 DNA: TGTGCCAGCAGCTCGACTCCGGGGAGCAATAATTCACCCCTCCACTTT

V gene: TRBV10-3
J gene: TRBJ2-3
clone size: many
D gene: -
CDR3 protein: CAISDGVDTQYF
CDR3 DNA: TGTGCCATCAGTGATGGGGTGGATACGCAGTATTTT

V gene: TRBV27
J gene: TRBJ2-2
clone size: -
D gene: -
CDR3 protein: CASSWAPAVTGELFF
CDR3 DNA: TGTGCCAGCAGTTGGGCACCCGCAGTAACCGGGGAGCTGTTTTTT

V gene: TRBV7-9
J gene: TRBJ1-2
clone size: many
D gene: -
CDR3 protein: CASSLTGLRDGYTF
CDR3 DNA: TGTGCCAGCAGCCTCACAGGGCTAAGGGATGGCTACACCTTC

V gene: TRBV5-6
J gene: TRBJ2-5
clone size: few
D gene: -
CDR3 protein: CASSLGLWRGETQYF
CDR3 DNA: TGTGCCAGCAGCTTGGGGCTTTGGAGGGGAGAGACCCAGTACTTC

V gene: TRBV6-2/TRBV6-3
J gene: TRBJ2-7
clone size: few
D gene: -
CDR3 protein: CASSRLVLSYEQYF
CDR3 DNA: TGTGCCAGCAGCAGACTAGTCCTATCCTACGAGCAGTACTTC

V gene: TRBV5-1
J gene: TRBJ2-5
clone size: many
D gene: TRBD1
CDR3 protein: CASRGQLLGETQYF
CDR3 DNA: TGCGCCAGCAGGGGACAGTTGCTAGGGGAGACCCAGTACTTC

V gene: TRBV28
J gene: TRBJ1-1
clone size: -
D gene: TRBD1
CDR3 protein: CASSSPIRTGDYTEAFF
CDR3 DNA: TGTGCCAGCAGTTCCCCAATCCGGACAGGGGATTACACTGAAGCTTTCTTT

V gene: TRBV7-9
J gene: TRBJ1-5
clone size: many
D gene: -
CDR3 protein: CASSHKGGELLGQPQHF
CDR3 DNA: TGTGCCAGCAGCCACAAAGGGGGAGAGCTCCTCGGTCAGCCCCAGCATTTT

V gene: TRBV7-4
J gene: TRBJ2-6
clone size: -
D gene: -
CDR3 protein: CASSLDGGSGANVLTF
CDR3 DNA: TGTGCCAGCAGCTTGGACGGAGGCTCTGGGGCCAACGTCCTGACTTTC

V gene: TRBV20-1
J gene: TRBJ2-7
clone size: many
D gene: -
CDR3 protein: CSAIGTKSYEQYF
CDR3 DNA: TGCAGTGCTATCGGGACCAAGAGCTACGAGCAGTACTTC

V gene: TRBV13
J gene: TRBJ2-1
clone size: many
D gene: -
CDR3 protein: CASSSGPPMDPNEQFF
CDR3 DNA: TGTGCCAGCAGCTCAGGACCTCCAATGGACCCCAATGAGCAGTTCTTC

V gene: TRBV12-3/TRBV12-4
J gene: TRBJ1-3
clone size: -
D gene: -
CDR3 protein: CASRSRVLGNTIYF
CDR3 DNA: TGTGCCAGCAGGTCGAGGGTCTTAGGAAACACCATATATTTT

V gene: TRBV29-1
J gene: TRBJ2-3
clone size: -
D gene: TRBD1
CDR3 protein: CSVARDSGALDTQYF
CDR3 DNA: TGCAGCGTTGCCCGGGACAGCGGTGCCCTGGATACGCAGTATTTT

V gene: TRBV6-5
J gene: TRBJ2-3
clone size: many
D gene: -
CDR3 protein: CASSPSWGAISTDTQYF
CDR3 DNA: TGTGCCAGCAGTCCTAGTTGGGGGGCAATCTCCACAGATACGCAGTATTTT

V gene: TRBV5-1
J gene: TRBJ1-5
clone size: many
D gene: -
CDR3 protein: CASFGPFFGEPQHF
CDR3 DNA: TGCGCCAGCTTTGGACCCTTTTTTGGTGAGCCCCAGCATTTT

V gene: TRBV6-5
J gene: TRBJ1-1
clone size: many
D gene: -
CDR3 protein: CASTPYRGTEAFF
CDR3 DNA: TGTGCCAGCACCCCCTACCGGGGCACTGAAGCTTTCTTT

V gene: TRBV7-2
J gene: TRBJ1-2
clone size: many
D gene: TRBD1
CDR3 protein: CASSQTGWEGYTF
CDR3 DNA: TGTGCCAGCAGCCAGACAGGGTGGGAGGGCTACACCTTC

V gene: TRBV2
J gene: TRBJ2-7
clone size: few
D gene: TRBD1
CDR3 protein: CASSPLPGGSYEQYF
CDR3 DNA: TGTGCCAGCAGTCCTTTGCCAGGGGGATCCTACGAGCAGTACTTC

V gene: TRBV12-3/TRBV12-4
J gene: TRBJ2-3
clone size: few
D gene: TRBD2
CDR3 protein: CASSLILAGATDTQYF
CDR3 DNA: TGTGCCAGCAGTTTAATACTAGCGGGAGCCACAGATACGCAGTATTTT

V gene: TRBV11-1
J gene: TRBJ1-1
clone size: many
D gene: -
CDR3 protein: CASSFGTANTEAFF
CDR3 DNA: TGTGCCAGCAGCTTCGGGACGGCGAACACTGAAGCTTTCTTT

V gene: TRBV7-2
J gene: TRBJ1-5
clone size: -
D gene: TRBD1
CDR3 protein: CASSPGGGNQPQHF
CDR3 DNA: TGTGCCAGCAGCCCAGGGGGAGGCAATCAGCCCCAGCATTTT

V gene: TRBV13
J gene: TRBJ2-7
clone size: many
D gene: -
CDR3 protein: CASSLGRAEGQYF
CDR3 DNA: TGTGCCAGCAGCTTGGGACGGGCCGAGGGGCAGTACTTC

V gene: TRBV10-3
J gene: TRBJ2-3
clone size: many
D gene: TRBD1
CDR3 protein: CAIRGQGSSTDTQYF
CDR3 DNA: TGTGCCATCAGGGGACAGGGCTCTAGCACAGATACGCAGTATTTT

V gene: TRBV2
J gene: TRBJ1-2
clone size: many
D gene: -
CDR3 protein: CASSARLDGGYTF
CDR3 DNA: TGTGCCAGCAGTGCCCGGTTAGATGGAGGCTACACCTTC

V gene: TRBV4-3
J gene: TRBJ2-1
clone size: many
D gene: TRBD2
CDR3 protein: CASSQEAGGGGYNEQFF
CDR3 DNA: TGCGCCAGCAGCCAAGAGGCGGGAGGGGGCGGCTACAATGAGCAGTTCTTC

V gene: TRBV7-9
J gene: TRBJ2-3
clone size: many
D gene: -
CDR3 protein: CASSLVMEAGTDTQYF
CDR3 DNA: TGTGCCAGCAGCTTAGTTATGGAGGCTGGCACAGATACGCAGTATTTT

V gene: TRBV12-3/TRBV12-4
J gene: TRBJ2-5
clone size: many
D gene: -
CDR3 protein: CASSAPQETQYF
CDR3 DNA: TGTGCCAGCAGTGCCCCCCAAGAGACCCAGTACTTC

V gene: TRBV9
J gene: TRBJ2-5
clone size: few
D gene: TRBD1
CDR3 protein: CASSKTGAGETQYF
CDR3 DNA: TGTGCCAGCAGCAAGACAGGGGCGGGAGAGACCCAGTACTTC

V gene: TRBV5-1
J gene: TRBJ2-7
clone size: -
D gene: TRBD2
CDR3 protein: CASSQKAGEYREQYF
CDR3 DNA: TGCGCCAGCAGCCAAAAAGCGGGGGAGTATAGAGAGCAGTACTTC

V gene: TRBV2
J gene: TRBJ2-3
clone size: many
D gene: -
CDR3 protein: CASKRPLYSTDTQYF
CDR3 DNA: TGTGCCAGCAAGAGGCCCCTCTATAGCACAGATACGCAGTATTTT

V gene: TRBV5-1
J gene: TRBJ2-3
clone size: -
D gene: TRBD1
CDR3 protein: CASSLMDRGTDTQYF
CDR3 DNA: TGCGCCAGCAGCTTGATGGACAGGGGAACAGATACGCAGTATTTT

V gene: TRBV6-6
J gene: TRBJ1-6
clone size: -
D gene: -
CDR3 protein: CASSYDDPSLHF
CDR3 DNA: TGTGCCAGCAGTTACGATGATCCGTCCCTCCACTTT

V gene: TRBV6-5
J gene: TRBJ2-3
clone size: -
D gene: TRBD2
CDR3 protein: CASSYSIPTSGGLTDTQYF
CDR3 DNA: TGTGCCAGCAGTTACTCGATCCCCACTAGCGGGGGCCTCACAGATACGCAGTATTTT

V gene: TRBV3-1
J gene: TRBJ2-3
clone size: medium-sized
D gene: -
CDR3 protein: CASSQLTWEGQGLAGSTDTQYF
CDR3 DNA: TGTGCCAGCAGCCAACTAACTTGGGAGGGACAGGGCTTAGCGGGGTCCACAGATACGCAGTATTTT

V gene: TRBV18
J gene: TRBJ1-1
clone size: many
D gene: TRBD1
CDR3 protein: CASSPQGEHTEAFF
CDR3 DNA: TGTGCCAGCTCACCCCAGGGGGAACACACTGAAGCTTTCTTT

V gene: TRBV5-3
J gene: TRBJ2-2
clone size: few
D gene: -
CDR3 protein: CARSGTSDKPRTGELFF
CDR3 DNA: TGTGCCAGAAGCGGAACTTCCGACAAGCCCAGGACCGGGGAGCTGTTTTTT

V gene: TRBV27
J gene: TRBJ2-1
clone size: -
D gene: -
CDR3 protein: CASSFSAVGHNEQFF
CDR3 DNA: TGTGCCAGCAGTTTTTCGGCAGTGGGACACAATGAGCAGTTCTTC

V gene: TRBV29-1
J gene: TRBJ2-7
clone size: -
D gene: TRBD1
CDR3 protein: CSVPAGTGDNYEQYF
CDR3 DNA: TGCAGCGTTCCCGCGGGGACAGGGGATAACTACGAGCAGTACTTC

V gene: TRBV9
J gene: TRBJ2-1
clone size: -
D gene: -
CDR3 protein: CASSVNIPGTYNEQFF
CDR3 DNA: TGTGCCAGCAGCGTAAACATCCCCGGCACCTACAATGAGCAGTTCTTC

V gene: TRBV6-5
J gene: TRBJ1-2
clone size: many
D gene: -
CDR3 protein: CASSSGREGGYTF
CDR3 DNA: TGTGCCAGCAGTTCCGGCAGGGAAGGCGGCTACACCTTC